Detailed here is one T cell receptor beta chain. Antigen specificity is unknown. A much bigger clone sits one base away, suggesting this may be a read error. The sample originates from a study of breast tumors, draining lymph nodes, adjacent tissues. The study's findings and limits: Tumors had less TCR diversity than lymph nodes, more than nontumor tissue. That most tumor T cells come from lymph nodes remained unproven. Data fit most tumor T cells coming from lymph node, expanding in tumor.

From the multiplex PCR reads, TCRdb called clonotypes with MiXCR, one entry per CDR3 protein. The sample lists about 89,000 distinct CDR3 sequences, over 25% seen once, with about 8% in the top ten. Breast cancer patients provided tissue from their axillary draining lymph nodes. Germline V gene sequence: CDR1 MRHNA, CDR2 SNTAGT. The CDR3 has 13 residues. This sequence was found in a female donor with breast cancer. Some clones in this sample may be carry-over from other donors' samples. The chain carries TRBV6-4 and TRBJ2-7; 7 positions agree with TRBD1. Material for sequencing was axillary lymph node tissue. In DNA, the CDR3 is TGTGCCAGCAGGACAGGGAGCTCCTACGGGCAGTACTTC. Translation: CASRTGSSYGQYF.